The present TCR beta chain was sequenced within a study of blood T cell repertoires in COVID-19. Overall study context: Specimens from acute and convalescent COVID-19 originated in the United States, Italy and Spain. Sources were T cells, B-cell-depleted T cells, or PBMCs; the material itself was cDNA or gDNA.

Per the authors' pipeline: Reference gene primers were amplified, and this amplification served to estimate nucleated cell counts. Some clones are missing from TCRdb's copy, which holds only in-frame ones; the method was immunoSEQ multiplex PCR. The V and J calls and clone size come from that table; D and trimming were worked out from the DNA. Of tens of thousands of clones listed, around four fifths are singletons. The V end lost 10 bases, the J end lost 3 bases, and 13 bases lay between the germline ends. This CDR3 is 12 amino acids long. CDR1 is MNHEY and CDR2 is SVGAGI in the germline V gene. The TCR sequence derives from a man aged 50 to 59 with active COVID-19. Sequenced input: peripheral blood. The gene calls are TRBV6-5 and TRBJ2-7, with D perhaps TRBD1 (5 bases). This CDR3 reads CATRTGYYEQYF. Here the CDR3 DNA reads TGTGCCACCCGAACAGGATACTACGAGCAGTACTTC.